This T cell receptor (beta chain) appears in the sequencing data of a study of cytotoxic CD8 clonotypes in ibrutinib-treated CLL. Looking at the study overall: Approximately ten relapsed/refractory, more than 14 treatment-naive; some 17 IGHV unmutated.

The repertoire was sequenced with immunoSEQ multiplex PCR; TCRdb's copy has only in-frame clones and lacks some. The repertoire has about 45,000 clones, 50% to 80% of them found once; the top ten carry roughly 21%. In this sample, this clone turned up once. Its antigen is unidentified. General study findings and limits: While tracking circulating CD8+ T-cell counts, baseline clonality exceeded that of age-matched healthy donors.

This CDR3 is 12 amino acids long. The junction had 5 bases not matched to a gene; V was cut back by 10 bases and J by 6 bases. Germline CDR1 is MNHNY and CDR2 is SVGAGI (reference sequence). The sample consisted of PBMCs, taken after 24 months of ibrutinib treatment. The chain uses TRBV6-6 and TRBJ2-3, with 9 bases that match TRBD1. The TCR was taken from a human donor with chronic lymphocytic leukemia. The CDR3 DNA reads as TGTGCCATCGGACAGGGGAAGGATACGCAGTATTTT. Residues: CAIGQGKDTQYF.